This T cell receptor (beta chain) was observed in a study of cytomegalovirus exposure and HLA in healthy donors. The assay was immunoSEQ multiplex PCR, and TCRdb's table has in-frame clones only and misses some. The profile shows roughly 150,000 clones, less than 95% of them singletons. CDR3 size: 13 residues. V gave up 6 bases and J gave up 11 bases, with 17 bases separating them. CDR1 and CDR2 (germline): MDHEN, SYDVKM. Sequenced: PBMCs. This clonotype was obtained from a man aged 18 to 29 in good health and CMV-seropositive. The chain couples TRBV28 to TRBJ2-1, with D tentatively TRBD2 (6 bases). CDR3 amino acids: CASRGDSASKQFF. As DNA, the CDR3 is TGTGCCAGCAGGGGGGACTCGGCGTCAAAGCAGTTCTTC. The full variable domain, in which reference TRBV28 and TRBJ2-1 provide the parts outside the CDR3, is DVKVTQSSRYLVKRTGEKVFLECVQDMDHENMFWYRQDPGLGLRLIYFSYDVKMKEKGDIPEGYSVSREKKERFSLILESASTNQTSMYLCASRGDSASKQFFGPGTRLTVL.